The 25 T cell receptor beta chains given below trace back to one sample, sequenced in a study of beta chain features in type 1 diabetes. The entirety of the isolated RNA underwent reverse transcription, so expressed TCRB transcripts were sequenced. The repertoire was sequenced with immunoSEQ multiplex PCR; TCRdb's copy has only in-frame clones and lacks some. The sample lists some 180,000 clones, about an eighth occurring once. The sequencing sample was made of central memory CD4+ T cells from blood. The receptors were sampled from a woman between 18 and 30 years old in good health.

The rearrangement uses TRBV5-1 and TRBJ2-3, with 10 bases matching TRBD2. The V gene end was trimmed by 3 bases and the J gene end by 1 base; junction bases not matched to a gene: 8. Germline loops: CDR1 SGHRS, CDR2 YFSETQ. The CDR3 sequence is 17 residues long. The CDR3 DNA sequence: TGCGCCAGCAGCTGGGGAAGGACTAGCGGCGGCACAGATACGCAGTATTTT. It is translated as CASSWGRTSGGTDTQYF.

The J gene is TRBJ2-7, the V gene TRBV10-3, with 7 nucleotides matching TRBD2. Germline CDR1 reads ENHRY; CDR2 reads SYGVKD. V lost 4 bases and J lost 5; bases outside the gene matches: 11. The CDR3 length is 15 residues. The CDR3 region is CAISGRPGEGNEQYF. The CDR3, as DNA: TGTGCCATCAGTGGACGGCCCGGGGAGGGCAACGAGCAGTACTTC.

This clone was recorded a few times. V and J are TRBV9 and TRBJ2-1, with TRBD2 matching over 8 bases. The CDR3 is 17 amino acids. V trimming: 0 bases; J trimming: 2 bases; junction bases outside the gene matches: 7. Germline V gene sequence: CDR1 SGDLS, CDR2 YYNGEE. The CDR3 loop is CASSVGVGGDPYNEQFF. DNA of the CDR3: TGTGCCAGCAGCGTAGGAGTCGGGGGGGATCCCTACAATGAGCAGTTCTTC.

The gene calls are TRBV10-3 and TRBJ2-5; a possible D gene is TRBD2 (7 bases). Germline CDR1 ENHRY, CDR2 SYGVKD. V was clipped by 4 bases and J by 5 bases, with 14 bases between them. The CDR3 spans 14 residues. The DNA of the CDR3 is TGTGCCATCAGTGTTAGCGAGGGGGGGGAGACCCAGTACTTC. The encoded protein is CAISVSEGGETQYF.

This clone was detected only a few times. J is TRBJ1-5 and V is TRBV30, with 8 bases lining up with TRBD1. Per the germline V gene, CDR1 is GTSNPN and CDR2 is SVGIG (reference sequence). The CDR3 totals 12 residues. Trimming at V came to 4 bases and at J to 4 bases, leaving 0 bases not matched to a gene. The CDR3 is CAWNRGNQPQHF. CDR3 sequence (DNA): TGTGCCTGGAACAGGGGGAATCAGCCCCAGCATTTT.

This clone was detected a few times. This chain joins TRBV9 and TRBJ2-2; D is uncertain. V was clipped by 4 bases and J by 5 bases, with 15 bases between them. Germline V CDR1 and CDR2: SGDLS, YYNGEE. The CDR3 has 15 residues. CDR3 coding DNA: TGTGCCAGCAGCCCCCAACCAAAGCGAACCGGGGAGCTGTTTTTT. Its protein product is CASSPQPKRTGELFF.

This chain connects TRBV2 to TRBJ2-1; D is uncertain. CDR1 is SNHLY and CDR2 is FYNNEI in the germline V gene. The CDR3 contains 13 residues. V was cut by 8 bases and J by 6 bases, with 14 bases left in between. In DNA, the CDR3 is TGTGCCAGCGGAGCAGAGAGAACCAATGAGCAGTTCTTC. This sequence encodes CASGAERTNEQFF.

Only a few counts were recorded for this clone. This chain uses TRBV19 with TRBJ2-1, with 8 bases that match TRBD2. J was trimmed by 6 bases and V by 3 bases; bases with no gene match: 7. This CDR3 is built from 15 residues. Per germline, CDR1 LNHDA and CDR2 SQIVND (reference sequence). The CDR3, as DNA: TGTGCCAGTAGTATCCCCGGGAGGGGTGGCAATGAGCAGTTCTTC. This translates into CASSIPGRGGNEQFF. The full variable domain, with the rest looked up from reference TRBV19 and TRBJ2-1, is DGGITQSPKYLFRKEGQNVTLSCEQNLNHDAMYWYRQDPGQGLRLIYYSQIVNDFQKGDIAEGYSVSREKKESFPLTVTSAQKNPTAFYLCASSIPGRGGNEQFFGPGTRLTVL.

This clone has just a few counts. The chain has TRBV19 and TRBJ2-1; D call uncertain. The CDR3 length is 14 residues. The V end lost 5 bases, the J end lost 2 bases, and 10 bases lay between the germline ends. Germline CDR1 is LNHDA and CDR2 is SQIVND (reference sequence). The CDR3 coding sequence is TGTGCCAGTAGTCCGTTGTCGGCCTACAATGAGCAGTTCTTC. It codes for CASSPLSAYNEQFF.

This sequence joins TRBV27 and TRBJ2-3, with TRBD1 matching over 8 bases. The J segment lost 6 bases and the V segment lost 6 bases, leaving 5 bases of the junction unmatched. Germline V gives CDR1 MNHEY, CDR2 SMNVEV (reference sequence). The CDR3 sequence is 13 residues long. CDR3 DNA sequence: TGTGCCAGCAGACCTACAGGGGGGGATACGCAGTATTTT. Translating gives CASRPTGGDTQYF.

J is TRBJ2-1 and V is TRBV27; 7 bases agree with TRBD2. Germline lookup yields CDR1 MNHEY and CDR2 SMNVEV (reference sequence). CDR3 length equals 15 residues. The junction had 7 bases not matched to a gene; V was cut back by 8 bases and J by 0 bases. This CDR3 is CASQAGTNSYNEQFF. CDR3 bases: TGTGCCAGCCAAGCGGGAACCAACTCCTACAATGAGCAGTTCTTC.

The chain recombines TRBV19 with TRBJ2-2, with D possibly TRBD1 on 5 matching bases. Trimming left V 6 bases short and J 4 bases short, with 12 bases between. CDR1 LNHDA and CDR2 SQIVND come from the germline V gene (reference sequence). The CDR3 sequence is 14 residues long. CDR3 region: CASSATATTGELFF. The CDR3 DNA reads TGTGCCAGTAGCGCGACAGCGACCACCGGGGAGCTGTTTTTT.

V and J are TRBV30 and TRBJ1-2; the match to TRBD1 covers 9 bases. CDR1 GTSNPN and CDR2 SVGIG come from the germline V gene (reference sequence). The CDR3 runs to 15 residues. Unmatched junction bases numbered 8, after V lost 2 bases and J lost 4 bases. The CDR3 loop reads CAWSRRTGVIYGYTF. CDR3 DNA sequence: TGTGCCTGGAGTAGGAGGACAGGGGTAATCTATGGCTACACCTTC.

V and J are TRBV29-1 and TRBJ2-1; D is possibly TRBD1 (5 bases). This CDR3 contains 14 residues. Deletions cut 5 bases from V and 9 bases from J, with 20 bases between. CDR1 and CDR2 from the germline V gene are SQVTM and ANQGSEA. The CDR3 sequence: CSVLEYRRNGEQFF. The DNA for the CDR3 is TGCAGCGTTCTTGAGTACAGGCGTAACGGTGAGCAGTTCTTC.

This clone turned up a few times. The chain recombines TRBV23-1 with TRBJ2-1; D is possibly TRBD1 (5 bases). TRBV23-1 is marked as an open reading frame, function uncertain. The CDR3 runs to 20 residues. V lost 3 bases, J lost 0 bases, and 24 bases lay in between. The CDR3 DNA reads as TGCGCCAGCAGTCAGCCGGAAGGACAACAATACCCATCCTCCTACAATGAGCAGTTCTTC. Encoded protein: CASSQPEGQQYPSSYNEQFF.

The V gene is TRBV6-6, the J gene TRBJ1-5; D is unclear. V was cut by 6 bases and J by 4 bases, with 10 bases left in between. CDR1 is MNHNY and CDR2 is SVGAGI in the germline V gene (reference sequence). The CDR3 spans 13 residues. The CDR3 DNA follows: TGTGCCAGCAGAACGGGGAAAAATCAGCCCCAGCATTTT. It specifies CASRTGKNQPQHF.

CDR3 sequence (DNA): TGTGCCAGCACCATAACAGGTTTTGATGGCTACACCTTC. Translation gives CASTITGFDGYTF. The chain recombines TRBV28 with TRBJ1-2, with D tentatively TRBD1 (5 bases). Germline V gene lookup returns CDR1 MDHEN and CDR2 SYDVKM. Trimming took 7 bases from V and 6 from J, leaving 15 bases between them. This CDR3 contains 13 residues.

Only a few counts were recorded for this clone. V is TRBV28 and J is TRBJ2-3; a possible D gene is TRBD2 (5 bases). The CDR3 totals 16 residues. The V gene lost 3 bases and the J gene lost 5 bases, with 18 bases spanning the gap. Germline V gives CDR1 MDHEN, CDR2 SYDVKM. The CDR3 region is CASSFEGNLIGDTQYF. CDR3 DNA sequence: TGTGCCAGCAGTTTTGAGGGAAACCTAATTGGAGATACGCAGTATTTT.

This clone showed up just a few times. The rearrangement uses TRBV7-9 and TRBJ1-3, with TRBD1 identical over 9 bases. Trimming took 6 bases from V and 1 from J; bases not matched to a gene: 7. CDR3 length: 16 residues. Germline V gene sequence: CDR1 SEHNR, CDR2 FQNEAQ (reference sequence). CDR3 sequence (DNA): TGTGCCAGCAGGCAACCGGGACAGGGTTCTGGAAACACCATATATTTT. It is translated as CASRQPGQGSGNTIYF.

This chain connects TRBV18 to TRBJ1-5; D not resolved. This CDR3 is 13 amino acids long. Deletions cut 5 bases from V and 5 bases from J, with 10 bases between. Germline CDR1 KGHSH, CDR2 LQKENI. CDR3 bases: TGTGCCAGCTCATCCGGTTCCGATCAGCCCCAGCATTTT. This sequence encodes CASSSGSDQPQHF.

In this sample, this clone turned up a few times. The chain employs TRBV27 and TRBJ1-2; 12 bases are a match to TRBD1. The CDR3 is made up of 17 amino acids. V shed 2 bases and J 3 bases; nucleotides not matched to a gene: 7. Germline CDR1 reads MNHEY; CDR2 reads SMNVEV (reference sequence). The CDR3 sequence: CASSLRGQGAPHYGYTF. CDR3 DNA sequence: TGTGCCAGCAGTTTAAGGGGACAGGGGGCGCCCCACTATGGCTACACCTTC.

This clone was seen more than once but under ten times. The rearrangement uses TRBV6-5 and TRBJ1-3; TRBD1 matches at 8 bases. CDR1 is MNHEY and CDR2 is SVGAGI in the germline V gene. CDR3 length: 15 residues. After removal of 4 bases from V and 2 bases from J, the junction contained 4 bases not matched to a gene. The CDR3: CASSFDRGPGNTIYF. The CDR3 DNA is TGTGCCAGCAGTTTTGACAGGGGCCCTGGAAACACCATATATTTT.

The V gene is TRBV5-1, the J gene TRBJ1-3; D may be TRBD1 (5 bases). The CDR3 extends over 15 amino acids. The germline V gene has CDR1 SGHRS and CDR2 YFSETQ. V lost 3 bases and J lost 0, with 10 bases in between. The CDR3 sequence: CASSSSTASGNTIYF. CDR3 nucleotide sequence: TGCGCCAGCAGCTCGTCGACAGCCTCTGGAAACACCATATATTTT.

This clone was seen a few times. The rearrangement uses TRBV7-9 and TRBJ2-3; TRBD2 matches 9 bases. With 0 bases clipped from V and 3 bases from J, the junction kept 4 bases outside the gene matches. The CDR3 spans 16 residues. Germline CDR1 reads SEHNR; CDR2 reads FQNEAQ (reference sequence). The DNA of the CDR3 is TGTGCCAGCAGCTTAGCCCTAGCGGGACGTACAGATACGCAGTATTTT. Residues: CASSLALAGRTDTQYF.

This clone was counted a few times. This chain connects TRBV7-9 to TRBJ1-1; 10 bases agree with TRBD1. Trimming took 3 bases from V and 4 from J; bases not matched to a gene: 2. Germline values: CDR1 SEHNR, CDR2 FQNEAQ (reference sequence). The CDR3 has 14 amino acids. The CDR3 region is CASSFGQGGTEAFF. The CDR3, as DNA: TGTGCCAGCAGCTTCGGACAGGGGGGCACTGAAGCTTTCTTT.